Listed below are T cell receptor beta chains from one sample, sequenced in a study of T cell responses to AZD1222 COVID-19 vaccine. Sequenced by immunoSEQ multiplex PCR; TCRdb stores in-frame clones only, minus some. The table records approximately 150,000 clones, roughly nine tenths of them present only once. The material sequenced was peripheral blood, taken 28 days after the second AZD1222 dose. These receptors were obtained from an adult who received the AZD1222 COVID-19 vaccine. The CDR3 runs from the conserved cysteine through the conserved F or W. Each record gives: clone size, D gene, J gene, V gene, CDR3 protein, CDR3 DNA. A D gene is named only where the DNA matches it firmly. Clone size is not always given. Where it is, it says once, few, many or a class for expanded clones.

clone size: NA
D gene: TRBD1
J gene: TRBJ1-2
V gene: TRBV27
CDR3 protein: CASTPRTGTGANYGYTF
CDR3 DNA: TGTGCCAGCACTCCGCGAACCGGGACAGGGGCTAACTATGGCTACACCTTC

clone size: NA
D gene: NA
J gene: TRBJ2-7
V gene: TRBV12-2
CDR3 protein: CASPSRGRIYEQYF
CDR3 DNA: TGTGCAAGTCCATCTCGGGGGCGGATCTACGAGCAGTACTTC

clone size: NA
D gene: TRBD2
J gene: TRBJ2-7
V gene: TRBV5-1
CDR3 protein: CASSSVTSGRTLVYEQYF
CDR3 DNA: TGCGCCAGCAGCTCAGTCACTAGCGGGAGGACCCTAGTCTACGAGCAGTACTTC

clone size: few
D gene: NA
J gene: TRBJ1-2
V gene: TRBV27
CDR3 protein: CASRRMNRGDGYTF
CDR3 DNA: TGTGCCAGCAGACGAATGAATCGTGGCGATGGCTACACCTTC

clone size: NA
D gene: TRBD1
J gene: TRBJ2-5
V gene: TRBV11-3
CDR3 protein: CASSLVRGETQYF
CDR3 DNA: TGTGCCAGCAGCTTAGTCAGGGGGGAGACCCAGTACTTC

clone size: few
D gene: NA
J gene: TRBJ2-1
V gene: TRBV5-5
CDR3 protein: CASTTRDTSSNEQFF
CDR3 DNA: TGTGCCAGCACCACGAGGGATACTAGTAGCAATGAGCAGTTCTTC

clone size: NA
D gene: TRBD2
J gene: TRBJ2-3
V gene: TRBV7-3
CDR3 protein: CASSQTSDTDTQYF
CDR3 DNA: TGTGCCAGCAGCCAGACTAGCGACACAGATACGCAGTATTTT

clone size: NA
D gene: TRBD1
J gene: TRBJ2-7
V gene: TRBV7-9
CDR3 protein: CASSFSRDRVEEQYF
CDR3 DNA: TGTGCCAGCAGCTTTTCCCGGGACAGGGTTGAGGAGCAGTACTTC

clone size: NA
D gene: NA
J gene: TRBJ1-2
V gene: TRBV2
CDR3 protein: CASTMGRAGYGYTF
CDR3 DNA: TGTGCCAGCACCATGGGACGGGCGGGCTATGGCTACACCTTC

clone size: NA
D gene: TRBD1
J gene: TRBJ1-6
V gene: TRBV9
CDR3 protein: CASSVGGQDNSPLHF
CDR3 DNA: TGTGCCAGCAGCGTAGGGGGACAGGATAATTCACCCCTCCACTTT

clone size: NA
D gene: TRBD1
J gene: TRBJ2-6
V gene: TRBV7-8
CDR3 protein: CASSLDRAGANVLTF
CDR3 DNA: TGTGCCAGCAGCCTAGACAGGGCCGGGGCCAACGTCCTGACTTTC

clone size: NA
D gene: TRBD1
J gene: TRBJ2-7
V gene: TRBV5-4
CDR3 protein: CASSPDQGAPYEQYF
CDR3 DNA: TGTGCCAGCAGCCCTGACCAGGGGGCACCCTACGAGCAGTACTTC

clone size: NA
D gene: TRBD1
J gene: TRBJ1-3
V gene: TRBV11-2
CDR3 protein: CASSPLDRGRNTIYF
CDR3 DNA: TGTGCCAGCAGCCCCCTTGACAGGGGGCGGAACACCATATATTTT

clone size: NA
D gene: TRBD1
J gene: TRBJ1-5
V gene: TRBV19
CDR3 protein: CASSIGGQGASQPQHF
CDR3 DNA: TGTGCCAGTAGTATAGGAGGGCAGGGGGCATCTCAGCCCCAGCATTTT

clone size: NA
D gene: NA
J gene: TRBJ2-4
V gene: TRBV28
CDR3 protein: CASTERRSVIAKNIQYF
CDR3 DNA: TGTGCCAGCACTGAACGACGGTCGGTCATAGCCAAAAACATTCAGTACTTC

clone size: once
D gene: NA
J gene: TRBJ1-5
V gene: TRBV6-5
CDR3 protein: CASSYSMPGRGEPQHF
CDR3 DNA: TGTGCCAGCAGTTACTCGATGCCGGGGAGGGGTGAGCCCCAGCATTTT

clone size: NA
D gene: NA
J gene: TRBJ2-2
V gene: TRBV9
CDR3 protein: CASSVAISGAQGGELFF
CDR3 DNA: TGTGCCAGCAGCGTAGCTATTAGCGGAGCCCAGGGCGGGGAGCTGTTTTTT

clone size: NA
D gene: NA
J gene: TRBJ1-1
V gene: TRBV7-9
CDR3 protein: CASSLATLNTEAFF
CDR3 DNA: TGTGCCAGCAGCTTAGCGACCCTGAACACTGAAGCTTTCTTT

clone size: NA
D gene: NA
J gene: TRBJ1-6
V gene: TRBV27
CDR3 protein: CASSLRNSPLHF
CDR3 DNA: TGTGCCAGCAGTTTAAGAAATTCACCCCTCCACTTT

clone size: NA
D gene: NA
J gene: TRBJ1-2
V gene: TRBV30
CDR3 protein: CAWTKPSGGYTF
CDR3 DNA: TGTGCCTGGACTAAGCCCTCGGGCGGCTACACCTTC

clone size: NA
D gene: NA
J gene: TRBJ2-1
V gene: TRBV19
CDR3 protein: CASSSEGHYNEQFF
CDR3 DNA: TGTGCCAGTTCCTCGGAGGGGCATTACAATGAGCAGTTCTTC

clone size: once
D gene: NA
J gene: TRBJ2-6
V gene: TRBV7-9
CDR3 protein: CASSSRDKGVSGANVLTF
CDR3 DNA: TGTGCCAGCAGCTCCCGGGACAAGGGAGTCTCTGGGGCCAACGTCCTGACTTTC

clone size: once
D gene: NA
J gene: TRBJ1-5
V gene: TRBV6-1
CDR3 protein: CASSEWVDQPQHF
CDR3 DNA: TGTGCCAGCAGTGAATGGGTAGATCAGCCCCAGCATTTT

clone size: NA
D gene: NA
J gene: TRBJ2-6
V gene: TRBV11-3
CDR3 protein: CASSLKITGANVLTF
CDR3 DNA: TGTGCCAGCAGCTTAAAGATCACTGGGGCCAACGTCCTGACTTTC

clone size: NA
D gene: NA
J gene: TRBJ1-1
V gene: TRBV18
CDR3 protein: CASSQTAGDSAFF
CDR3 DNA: TGTGCCAGCTCACAGACAGCGGGTGATTCGGCTTTCTTT

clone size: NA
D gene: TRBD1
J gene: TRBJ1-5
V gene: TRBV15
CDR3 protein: CATSRDYDRAQPQHF
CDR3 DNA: TGTGCCACCAGCAGAGATTACGACAGGGCACAGCCCCAGCATTTT

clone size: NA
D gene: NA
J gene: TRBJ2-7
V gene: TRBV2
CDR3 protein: CASSEGFGGSYEQYF
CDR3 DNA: TGTGCCAGCAGTGAGGGCTTTGGGGGTTCCTACGAGCAGTACTTC

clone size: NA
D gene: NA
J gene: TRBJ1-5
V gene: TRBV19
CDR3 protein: CASTLQLSNQPQHF
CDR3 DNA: TGTGCCAGTACTCTACAGCTTAGCAATCAGCCCCAGCATTTT

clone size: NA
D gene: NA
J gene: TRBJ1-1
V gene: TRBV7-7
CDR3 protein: CASSPMLGGINTEAFF
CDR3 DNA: TGTGCTAGCAGCCCAATGCTCGGGGGTATCAACACTGAAGCTTTCTTT

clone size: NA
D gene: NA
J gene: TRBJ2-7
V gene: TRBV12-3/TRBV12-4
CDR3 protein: CASSSWSLGQYF
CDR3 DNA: TGTGCCAGCAGCTCTTGGTCGCTTGGGCAGTACTTC

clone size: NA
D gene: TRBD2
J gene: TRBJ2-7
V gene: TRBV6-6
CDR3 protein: CASRMGGEQYF
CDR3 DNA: TGTGCCAGCAGGATGGGGGGGGAGCAGTACTTC

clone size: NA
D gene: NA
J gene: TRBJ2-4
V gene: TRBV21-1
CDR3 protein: CASSGRDRRPKDKNIQYF
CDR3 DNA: TGTGCCAGCAGCGGACGGGACAGGCGACCGAAAGACAAAAACATTCAGTACTTC

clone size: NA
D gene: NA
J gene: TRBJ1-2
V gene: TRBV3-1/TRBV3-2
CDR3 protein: CASSQGGWTGTGSYGYTF
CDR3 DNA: TGTGCCAGCAGCCAAGGAGGGTGGACCGGGACGGGGAGCTATGGCTACACCTTC

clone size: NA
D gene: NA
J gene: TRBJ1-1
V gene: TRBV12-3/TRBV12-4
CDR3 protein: CASSLQVNTEAFF
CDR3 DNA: TGTGCCAGCAGTCTCCAAGTGAACACTGAAGCTTTCTTT

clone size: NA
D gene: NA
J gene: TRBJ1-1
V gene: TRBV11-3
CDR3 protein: CASSSPWRGKAEAFF
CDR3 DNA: TGTGCCAGCAGCTCCCCATGGAGGGGGAAGGCTGAAGCTTTCTTT

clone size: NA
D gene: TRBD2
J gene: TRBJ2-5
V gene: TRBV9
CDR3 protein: CASSSAGTSDETQYF
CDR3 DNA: TGTGCCAGCAGCTCAGCCGGGACTAGCGATGAGACCCAGTACTTC

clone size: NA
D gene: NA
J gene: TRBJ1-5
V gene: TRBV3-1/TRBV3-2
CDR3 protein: CASSQDVNQPQHF
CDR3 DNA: TGTGCCAGCAGCCAAGACGTTAATCAGCCCCAGCATTTT

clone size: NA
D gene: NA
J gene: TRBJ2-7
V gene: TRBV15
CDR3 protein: CATSREGGYEQYF
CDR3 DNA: TGTGCCACCAGCAGAGAGGGGGGCTACGAGCAGTACTTC

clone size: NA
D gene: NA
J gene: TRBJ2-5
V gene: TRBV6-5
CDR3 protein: CASSYGTTAQETQYF
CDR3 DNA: TGTGCCAGCAGTTACGGAACGACAGCCCAAGAGACCCAGTACTTC

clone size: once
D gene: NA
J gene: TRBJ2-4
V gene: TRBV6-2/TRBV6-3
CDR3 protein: CASSYSGRNIQYF
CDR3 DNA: TGTGCCAGCAGTTACTCGGGGCGAAACATTCAGTACTTC

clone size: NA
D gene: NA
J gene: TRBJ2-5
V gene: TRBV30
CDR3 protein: CAWSGQGWETQYF
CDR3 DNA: TGTGCCTGGAGTGGACAAGGGTGGGAGACCCAGTACTTC

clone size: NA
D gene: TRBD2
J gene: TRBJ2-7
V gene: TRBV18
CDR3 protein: CASSPVAGVGSYEQYF
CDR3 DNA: TGTGCCAGCTCACCAGTAGCGGGAGTAGGGTCCTACGAGCAGTACTTC

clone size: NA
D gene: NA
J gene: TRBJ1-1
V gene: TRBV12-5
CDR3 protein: CASGLVLGQRNTEAFF
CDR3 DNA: TGTGCTAGTGGTTTGGTTCTAGGACAGAGGAACACTGAAGCTTTCTTT

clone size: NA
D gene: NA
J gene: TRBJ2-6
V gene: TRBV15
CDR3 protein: CATSKERLGTGANVLTF
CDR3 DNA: TGTGCCACCAGCAAAGAGAGGCTAGGAACTGGGGCCAACGTCCTGACTTTC

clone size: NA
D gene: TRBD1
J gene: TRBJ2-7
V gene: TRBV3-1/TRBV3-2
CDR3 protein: CASSQAGQGTYEQYF
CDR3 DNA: TGTGCCAGCAGCCAAGCCGGACAGGGGACATACGAGCAGTACTTC

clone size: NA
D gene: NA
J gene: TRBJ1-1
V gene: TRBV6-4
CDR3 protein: CASSLIKPRDGLTEAFF
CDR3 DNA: TGTGCCAGCTCACTTATAAAACCTCGGGACGGGCTCACTGAAGCTTTCTTT

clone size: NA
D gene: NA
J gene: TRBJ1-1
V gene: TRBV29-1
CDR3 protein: CSVEGGRGETEAFF
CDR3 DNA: TGCAGCGTTGAAGGGGGTAGGGGTGAGACTGAAGCTTTCTTT

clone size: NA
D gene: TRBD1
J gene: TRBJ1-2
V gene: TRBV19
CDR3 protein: CASTAGQGVGYTF
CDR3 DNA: TGTGCCAGTACCGCGGGACAGGGGGTTGGCTACACCTTC

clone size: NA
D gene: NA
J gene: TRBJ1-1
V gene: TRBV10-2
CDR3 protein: CASMGLNTEAFF
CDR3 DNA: TGCGCCAGCATGGGACTTAACACTGAAGCTTTCTTT

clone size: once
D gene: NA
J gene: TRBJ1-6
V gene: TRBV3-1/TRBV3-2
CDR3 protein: CASSQGPSSPLHF
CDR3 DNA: TGTGCCAGCAGCCAAGGCCCGAGTTCACCCCTCCACTTT

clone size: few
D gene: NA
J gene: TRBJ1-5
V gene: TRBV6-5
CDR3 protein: CASSFDSSGQPQHF
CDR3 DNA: TGTGCCAGCAGTTTTGACTCCTCAGGGCAGCCCCAGCATTTT

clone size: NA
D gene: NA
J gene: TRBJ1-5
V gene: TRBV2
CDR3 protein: CASSRQTFSNQPQHF
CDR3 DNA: TGTGCCAGCAGTCGACAGACCTTTAGCAATCAGCCCCAGCATTTT

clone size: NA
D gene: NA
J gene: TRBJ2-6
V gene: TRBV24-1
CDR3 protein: CATSVADSGANVLTF
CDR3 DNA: TGTGCCACCAGTGTGGCGGACTCTGGGGCCAACGTCCTGACTTTC

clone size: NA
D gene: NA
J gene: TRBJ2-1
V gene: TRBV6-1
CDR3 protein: CASSVFAGLRSDEQFF
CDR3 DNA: TGTGCCAGCAGTGTTTTCGCGGGCCTCCGGAGCGATGAGCAGTTCTTC

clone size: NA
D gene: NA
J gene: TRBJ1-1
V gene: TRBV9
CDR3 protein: CASSVGGSFTEAFF
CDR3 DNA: TGTGCCAGCAGCGTCGGTGGCTCATTCACTGAAGCTTTCTTT